This TCR beta chain appears in the sequencing data of a study of blood T cell repertoires in COVID-19. The wider study: The analysed material was cDNA or gDNA that came from T cells, B-cell-depleted T cells, or PBMCs.

V lost 6 bases, J lost 6 bases, and 15 bases lay in between. CDR3 length: 14 amino acids. Per the germline V gene, CDR1 is SGHNT and CDR2 is YYREEE (reference sequence). As processed by the authors: How many nucleated cells were present was estimated from reference gene primer amplification. Produced via immunoSEQ multiplex PCR; TCRdb's table is partial and in-frame only. V and J calls and clone size are copied from that table; D and trimming were computed from the DNA. Of 25,000 to 35,000 clones detected, over 75% appear once; the ten largest clones hold around 15%. This sequence was found in a man between 65 and 85 years old with active COVID-19. V usage is TRBV5-4 and J usage is TRBJ2-2; D remains ambiguous. The sequenced sample consisted of peripheral blood. The DNA of the CDR3 is TGTGCCAGCAAACTTAGAGGAGCCCCCGGGGAGCTGTTTTTT. It translates to CASKLRGAPGELFF. Filled out from reference TRBV5-4 and TRBJ2-2, the complete variable domain reads ETGVTQSPTHLIKTRGQQVTLRCSSQSGHNTVSWYQQALGQGPQFIFQYYREEENGRGNFPPRFSGLQFPNYSSELNVNALELDDSALYLCASKLRGAPGELFFGEGSRLTVL.